This TCR beta chain was identified in a study of CD8 T cells in Susac syndrome. CDR3 length: 16 amino acids. V was cut by 0 bases and J by 6 bases, with 17 bases left in between. Germline V gives CDR1 SGHRS, CDR2 YFSETQ. This clonotype was found a few times. Random hexamers were used to reverse transcribe about 0.45 to 1 ug of RNA. An immunoSEQ multiplex PCR generated amplified TCR beta CDR3 products spanning 54 Vbeta and 13 Jbeta. TCRdb reprocessed the immunoSEQ multiplex PCR reads via MiXCR and lists one record per CDR3 protein. This sample has 200,000 to 250,000 distinct CDR3 sequences, with about 93% found just once. The multiple sclerosis controls comprised treatment-naive patients whose relapsing-remitting disease was stable or active. Negative isolation was used for CD8+ and CD4+ T cells and FACS enrichment for TEMRA cells.

The sequence derives from a human donor with multiple sclerosis. This chain links TRBV5-1 with TRBJ2-3; D perhaps matches TRBD2 (6 bases). The sample was CD8+ T cells from PBMCs. CDR3 DNA sequence: TGCGCCAGCAGCTTGGCCTCGATCAAGGGGAGGGATACGCAGTATTTT. It codes for CASSLASIKGRDTQYF.